Listed below are T cell receptor beta chains from one sample, sequenced in a study of T cell responses to AZD1222 COVID-19 vaccine. This table comes from immunoSEQ multiplex PCR, and its TCRdb copy is limited to in-frame clones, with some not included. The sample holds roughly 120,000 clones, 88% seen once. The sequencing here drew on peripheral blood, taken on day 0 of MenACWY control vaccination. These receptors were taken from an adult in good health. Each CDR3 is given with its conserved first and last residue. D genes are given only for firm matches. Clone size is not always given. Where it is, it says once, few, many or a class for expanded clones.

D: .
size: .
J: TRBJ2-7
V: TRBV28
DNA: TGTGCCAGCAGCCGCCAAGGGACCGGCGAGCAGTACTTC
CDR3: CASSRQGTGEQYF

D: .
size: .
J: TRBJ1-1
V: TRBV11-3
DNA: TGTGCCAGCAGCTGGGGCATGAACACTGAAGCTTTCTTT
CDR3: CASSWGMNTEAFF

D: .
size: .
J: TRBJ2-1
V: TRBV5-4
DNA: TGTGCCAGCAGCTTTGGGACTTTGACCTACAATGAGCAGTTCTTC
CDR3: CASSFGTLTYNEQFF

D: .
size: .
J: TRBJ2-7
V: TRBV10-3
DNA: TGTGCCATCAAAGAAGGTTCAGGGACTGCCTACGAGCAGTACTTC
CDR3: CAIKEGSGTAYEQYF

D: .
size: .
J: TRBJ1-5
V: TRBV4-1
DNA: TGCGCCAGCAGCCAAGTCTTTGGCAATCAGCCCCAGCATTTT
CDR3: CASSQVFGNQPQHF

D: .
size: .
J: TRBJ1-6
V: TRBV6-5
DNA: TGTGCCAGCAGAACAGGGAGCTCCTATAATTCACCCCTCCACTTT
CDR3: CASRTGSSYNSPLHF

D: .
size: .
J: TRBJ1-3
V: TRBV28
DNA: TGTGCCAGCAGTGCCGCTTTGTACACCATATATTTT
CDR3: CASSAALYTIYF

D: TRBD1
size: .
J: TRBJ1-1
V: TRBV2
DNA: TGTGCCAGCAGGAGACAGGGGAGGGGGGACACTGAAGCTTTCTTT
CDR3: CASRRQGRGDTEAFF

D: TRBD2
size: .
J: TRBJ2-6
V: TRBV18
DNA: TGTGCCAGCTCACCCCAGGGACTAGCGGGAGCTGGGGCCAACGTCCTGACTTTC
CDR3: CASSPQGLAGAGANVLTF

D: TRBD2
size: .
J: TRBJ2-7
V: TRBV28
DNA: TGTGCCAGCAGTTTAGCGGGAGGCGGTACCTACGAGCAGTACTTC
CDR3: CASSLAGGGTYEQYF

D: TRBD2
size: .
J: TRBJ2-3
V: TRBV11-2
DNA: TGTGCCAGCAGCCGCACTAGCGCGAGCACAGATACGCAGTATTTT
CDR3: CASSRTSASTDTQYF

D: TRBD1
size: .
J: TRBJ1-2
V: TRBV28
DNA: TGTGCCAGCAGTGCCATCGACCTCCGGGACAGGAATGGCTACACCTTC
CDR3: CASSAIDLRDRNGYTF

D: .
size: .
J: TRBJ2-7
V: TRBV10-3
DNA: TGTGCCATCAGCTATCAGGGAGCCGAGCAGTACTTC
CDR3: CAISYQGAEQYF

D: TRBD2
size: .
J: TRBJ2-1
V: TRBV7-3
DNA: TGTGCCAGCAGCTTAGGCGGGGGTTACAATGAGCAGTTCTTC
CDR3: CASSLGGGYNEQFF

D: .
size: .
J: TRBJ1-2
V: TRBV6-1
DNA: TGTGCCAGCAGTGAAGTTCGGGGTTCCTATGGCTACACCTTC
CDR3: CASSEVRGSYGYTF

D: TRBD2
size: .
J: TRBJ2-5
V: TRBV5-6
DNA: TGTGCCAGCAGCTTGGATTGGGGGGGCCAAGAGACCCAGTACTTC
CDR3: CASSLDWGGQETQYF

D: .
size: .
J: TRBJ2-1
V: TRBV2
DNA: TGTGCCAGCAGTGAGGGCGGGAAGTACTACAATGAGCAGTTCTTC
CDR3: CASSEGGKYYNEQFF

D: .
size: few
J: TRBJ2-3
V: TRBV6-5
DNA: TGTGCCACTTCGTGGGGGGCAAACACAGATACGCAGTATTTT
CDR3: CATSWGANTDTQYF

D: .
size: .
J: TRBJ1-3
V: TRBV6-5
DNA: TGTGCCAGCAGCCAGGGAAACACCATATATTTT
CDR3: CASSQGNTIYF

D: TRBD1
size: .
J: TRBJ2-7
V: TRBV27
DNA: TGTGCCAGCCGGGACAGCATCTCCTACGAGCAGTACTTC
CDR3: CASRDSISYEQYF

D: .
size: .
J: TRBJ1-6
V: TRBV5-1
DNA: TGCGCCAGCAGCTTGGGGTCTTCTGGGGGTTCACCCCTCCACTTT
CDR3: CASSLGSSGGSPLHF

D: .
size: .
J: TRBJ2-7
V: TRBV29-1
DNA: TGCAGCGTGGGTAGATCGTTGGGCTACGAGCAGTACTTC
CDR3: CSVGRSLGYEQYF

D: TRBD1
size: .
J: TRBJ1-2
V: TRBV10-1
DNA: TGCGCCAGCAGTGCGGACAGGGGGTATGGCTACACCTTC
CDR3: CASSADRGYGYTF

D: .
size: .
J: TRBJ1-3
V: TRBV15
DNA: TGTGCCACCAGCAGAGATAGGAAAGGAAACACCATATATTTT
CDR3: CATSRDRKGNTIYF

D: .
size: .
J: TRBJ2-1
V: TRBV9
DNA: TGTGCCAGCAGCGTAGGGAGAATGAATGAGCAGTTCTTC
CDR3: CASSVGRMNEQFF

D: TRBD2
size: .
J: TRBJ2-7
V: TRBV11-1
DNA: TGTGCCAGCAGCTCGAGCCTAGCGGGAGTCGGCGAGCAGTACTTC
CDR3: CASSSSLAGVGEQYF

D: .
size: .
J: TRBJ2-3
V: TRBV3-1/TRBV3-2
DNA: TGTGCCAGCAGCCAAGTAGATACGCAGTATTTT
CDR3: CASSQVDTQYF

D: TRBD1
size: .
J: TRBJ2-1
V: TRBV29-1
DNA: TGCAGCGCGAGGGGACAGGGTGTCTACAATGAGCAGTTCTTC
CDR3: CSARGQGVYNEQFF

D: .
size: .
J: TRBJ1-4
V: TRBV28
DNA: TGTGCCAGCAGCTCCAGCCTTGGGACTTTTGAAAAACTGTTTTTT
CDR3: CASSSSLGTFEKLFF

D: .
size: .
J: TRBJ2-7
V: TRBV10-2
DNA: TGCGCCAGCAGTGAGGGGTGGAGCTCCTACGAGCAGTACTTC
CDR3: CASSEGWSSYEQYF

D: .
size: .
J: TRBJ2-3
V: TRBV29-1
DNA: TGCAGCGTGCGGACAGGGAGGGTAGATACGCAGTATTTT
CDR3: CSVRTGRVDTQYF

D: .
size: .
J: TRBJ2-5
V: TRBV15
DNA: TGTGCCACCAGCAGGAGGGGCCGAGAGACCCAGTACTTC
CDR3: CATSRRGRETQYF

D: TRBD2
size: .
J: TRBJ2-7
V: TRBV7-9
DNA: TGTGCCAGCAGGGCGACTAGCGGGAGGGTTTACGAGCAGTACTTC
CDR3: CASRATSGRVYEQYF

D: TRBD1
size: .
J: TRBJ1-1
V: TRBV23-1
DNA: TGCGCCAGCAATTATGGACAGGTGGGTGCTTTCTTT
CDR3: CASNYGQVGAFF

D: .
size: once
J: TRBJ1-3
V: TRBV24-1
DNA: TGTGCCACCAGTGATACCGAGACAGGAAACACCATATATTTT
CDR3: CATSDTETGNTIYF

D: .
size: few
J: TRBJ1-5
V: TRBV5-5
DNA: TGTGCCAGCAGCTTGTCGGGGGCGAAGGATCAGCCCCAGCATTTT
CDR3: CASSLSGAKDQPQHF

D: TRBD2
size: once
J: TRBJ2-7
V: TRBV7-3
DNA: TGTGCCAGCAGCCCACTGACTAGCGGGCGCTCCTACGAGCAGTACTTC
CDR3: CASSPLTSGRSYEQYF

D: .
size: once
J: TRBJ2-2
V: TRBV2
DNA: TGTGCCAGCAGGATGGTCCGTACCGGAGAGCTGTTTTTT
CDR3: CASRMVRTGELFF

D: TRBD1
size: once
J: TRBJ1-1
V: TRBV19
DNA: TGTGCCAGTAGTAGGGACAGGGGATTTAACACTGAAGCTTTCTTT
CDR3: CASSRDRGFNTEAFF

D: .
size: .
J: TRBJ2-4
V: TRBV5-4
DNA: TGTGCCAGCAGCTTGATGGGAGGCCCGGACATTCAGTACTTC
CDR3: CASSLMGGPDIQYF

D: .
size: .
J: TRBJ2-7
V: TRBV7-9
DNA: TGTGCCAGCAGCCCCAATATCCGTCTCGTTGTGGAGCAGTACTTC
CDR3: CASSPNIRLVVEQYF

D: TRBD1
size: .
J: TRBJ1-4
V: TRBV25-1
DNA: TGTGCCAGCAGCCACTGGGGCAGGGGGCTGGAAAAACTGTTTTTT
CDR3: CASSHWGRGLEKLFF

D: TRBD2
size: .
J: TRBJ2-1
V: TRBV4-2
DNA: TGTGCCAGCAGCCAAGTGGCGGGAGGCGAGCAGTTCTTC
CDR3: CASSQVAGGEQFF

D: TRBD2
size: .
J: TRBJ2-7
V: TRBV2
DNA: TGTGCCAGCAGTGAAAGTGGACTAGCGGGAACCGAGCAGTACTTC
CDR3: CASSESGLAGTEQYF

D: .
size: .
J: TRBJ1-3
V: TRBV9
DNA: TGTGCCAGCAGCGTAGGTGGGCAGTTCTCTGGAAACACCATATATTTT
CDR3: CASSVGGQFSGNTIYF

D: TRBD2
size: .
J: TRBJ2-1
V: TRBV11-1
DNA: TGTGCCAGCAGCTTAGCGAGCGGGGGGCAGTTCTTC
CDR3: CASSLASGGQFF

D: .
size: .
J: TRBJ1-3
V: TRBV7-2
DNA: TGTGCCAGCAGCTTACACAGGGTTCGGTCTGGAAACACCATATATTTT
CDR3: CASSLHRVRSGNTIYF

D: .
size: .
J: TRBJ1-2
V: TRBV19
DNA: TGTGCCAGTAGTTCATCAGGAGTTAATGGCTACACCTTC
CDR3: CASSSSGVNGYTF

D: .
size: .
J: TRBJ1-1
V: TRBV9
DNA: TGTGCCAGCAGCGTAGATACTAGATCCGAAGCTTTCTTT
CDR3: CASSVDTRSEAFF

D: .
size: .
J: TRBJ1-5
V: TRBV4-2
DNA: TGTGCCAGCAGCCAAGGTTCAGACCCTAGCAATCAGCCCCAGCATTTT
CDR3: CASSQGSDPSNQPQHF

D: TRBD1
size: once
J: TRBJ2-7
V: TRBV18
DNA: TGTGCCAGCTCACAACCGGGACAGGGGGCAAGCGAGCAGTACTTC
CDR3: CASSQPGQGASEQYF

D: .
size: .
J: TRBJ2-1
V: TRBV2
DNA: TGTGCCAGCAGTCTGACCGGTTTGGGTGAGCAGTTCTTC
CDR3: CASSLTGLGEQFF

D: .
size: .
J: TRBJ1-2
V: TRBV5-1
DNA: TGCGCCAGCAGCTCGGCGGGGCGGTCCTATGGCTACACCTTC
CDR3: CASSSAGRSYGYTF